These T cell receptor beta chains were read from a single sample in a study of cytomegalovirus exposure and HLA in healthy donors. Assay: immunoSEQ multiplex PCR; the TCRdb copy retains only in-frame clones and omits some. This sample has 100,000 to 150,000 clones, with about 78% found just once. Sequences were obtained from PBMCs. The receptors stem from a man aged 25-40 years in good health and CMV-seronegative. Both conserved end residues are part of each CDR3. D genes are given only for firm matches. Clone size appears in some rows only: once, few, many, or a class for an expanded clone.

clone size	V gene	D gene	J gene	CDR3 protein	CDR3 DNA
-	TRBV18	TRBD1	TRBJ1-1	CASTDFSGQTSATEAFF	TGTGCCAGCACGGACTTTTCGGGACAGACCTCTGCTACTGAAGCTTTCTTT
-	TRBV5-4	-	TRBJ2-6	CASSLAGANVLTF	TGTGCCAGCAGCTTGGCGGGGGCCAACGTCCTGACTTTC
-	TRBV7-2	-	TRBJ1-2	CASSLGLRIFGGYTF	TGTGCCAGCAGCTTAGGACTTAGAATTTTCGGTGGCTACACCTTC
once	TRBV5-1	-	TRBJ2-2	CASRTGTVLFSTGELFF	TGCGCCAGCAGAACCGGGACTGTCCTATTCTCCACCGGGGAGCTGTTTTTT
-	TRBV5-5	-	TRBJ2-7	CASSLRGDYEQYF	TGTGCCAGCAGCTTACGGGGTGACTACGAGCAGTACTTC
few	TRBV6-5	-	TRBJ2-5	CASSYWTVQETQYF	TGTGCCAGCAGTTATTGGACAGTCCAAGAGACCCAGTACTTC
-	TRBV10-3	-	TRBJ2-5	CATGRRGSEKETQYF	TGTGCCACGGGGAGACGGGGATCAGAAAAAGAGACCCAGTACTTC
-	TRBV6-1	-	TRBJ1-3	CASSDYRSIRNTIYF	TGTGCCAGCAGTGATTATAGGAGTATTCGAAACACCATATATTTT
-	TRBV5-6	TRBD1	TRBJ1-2	CASSLSEDRTSYGYTF	TGTGCCAGCAGCTTGTCGGAGGACAGGACGAGCTATGGCTACACCTTC
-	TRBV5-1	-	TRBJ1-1	CASSLGTVGAFF	TGCGCCAGCAGCTTGGGGACAGTGGGTGCTTTCTTT
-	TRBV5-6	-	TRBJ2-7	CASSLNTYEQYF	TGTGCCAGCAGCTTGAATACTTACGAGCAGTACTTC
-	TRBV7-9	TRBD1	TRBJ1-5	CASSRDRDQPQHF	TGTGCCAGCAGTCGTGACAGGGATCAGCCCCAGCATTTT
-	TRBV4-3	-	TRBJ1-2	CASSQAPPGGYGYTF	TGCGCCAGCAGCCAAGCGCCTCCGGGGGGCTATGGCTACACCTTC
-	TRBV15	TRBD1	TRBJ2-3	CATSPTGPTGGPSGTDTQYF	TGTGCCACCAGCCCCACGGGGCCGACAGGGGGCCCGTCCGGCACAGATACGCAGTATTTT
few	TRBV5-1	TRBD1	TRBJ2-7	CASSLGQGLKREQYF	TGCGCCAGCAGCTTGGGACAGGGGTTAAAACGCGAGCAGTACTTC
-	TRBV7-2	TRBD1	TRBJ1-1	CASSLQGANTEAFF	TGTGCCAGCAGCTTACAGGGGGCGAACACTGAAGCTTTCTTT
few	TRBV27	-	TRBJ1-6	CASSLKQTGFNSPLHF	TGTGCCAGCAGTTTAAAACAGACAGGCTTTAATTCACCCCTCCACTTT
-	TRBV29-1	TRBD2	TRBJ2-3	CSVFRGGADTQYF	TGCAGCGTCTTCCGGGGGGGGGCGGATACGCAGTATTTT
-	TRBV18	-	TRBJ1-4	CASSPKEGLRQLFF	TGTGCCAGCTCACCAAAGGAGGGTCTTCGGCAACTGTTTTTT
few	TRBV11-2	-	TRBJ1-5	CASSLDGRGGQPQHF	TGTGCCAGCAGCTTAGATGGCAGGGGTGGGCAGCCCCAGCATTTT
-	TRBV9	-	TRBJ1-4	CASSQRFTGMGEKLFF	TGTGCCAGCAGCCAAAGATTTACAGGGATGGGTGAAAAACTGTTTTTT
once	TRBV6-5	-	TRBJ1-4	CASSYSMQNEKLFF	TGTGCCAGCAGTTACTCGATGCAGAATGAAAAACTGTTTTTT
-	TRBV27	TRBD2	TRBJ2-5	CASSPQLAGAETQYF	TGTGCCAGCAGTCCACAACTAGCGGGGGCTGAGACCCAGTACTTC
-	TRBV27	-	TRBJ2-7	CASSLEGSSYEQYF	TGTGCCAGCAGTTTAGAGGGCAGCTCCTACGAGCAGTACTTC
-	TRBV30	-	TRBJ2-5	CAWRGYQETQYF	TGTGCCTGGCGGGGGTACCAAGAGACCCAGTACTTC
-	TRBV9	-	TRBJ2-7	CASSVAGPYEQYF	TGTGCCAGCAGCGTAGCAGGGCCCTACGAGCAGTACTTC
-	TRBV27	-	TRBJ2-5	CASSPRDRQGTQYF	TGTGCCAGCAGTCCCCGCGACAGGCAGGGTACCCAGTACTTC
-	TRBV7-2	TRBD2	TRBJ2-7	CASRRARGVAYEQYF	TGTGCCAGCAGACGGGCGCGGGGGGTGGCTTACGAGCAGTACTTC
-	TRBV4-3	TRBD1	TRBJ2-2	CASSHPRIGTGAGGELFF	TGCGCCAGCAGCCACCCAAGGATCGGGACAGGGGCTGGCGGGGAGCTGTTTTTT
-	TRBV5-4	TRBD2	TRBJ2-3	CASSRGLAGATDTQYF	TGTGCCAGCAGCCGAGGGCTAGCGGGGGCCACAGATACGCAGTATTTT
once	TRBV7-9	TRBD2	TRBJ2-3	CASSIPSSGGLRDTQYF	TGTGCCAGCAGCATCCCATCTAGCGGGGGGTTGAGAGATACGCAGTATTTT
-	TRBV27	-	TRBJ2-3	CASSPTWLAYTDTQYF	TGTGCCAGCAGTCCAACGTGGCTAGCCTACACAGATACGCAGTATTTT
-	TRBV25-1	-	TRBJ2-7	CASAHGTLKTYEQYF	TGTGCCAGCGCCCACGGGACTCTAAAGACCTACGAGCAGTACTTC
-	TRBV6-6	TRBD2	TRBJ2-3	CASRPWAGGADTQYF	TGTGCCAGCAGGCCCTGGGCGGGGGGGGCGGATACGCAGTATTTT
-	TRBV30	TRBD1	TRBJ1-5	CAWRSDRGNQPQHF	TGTGCCTGGAGATCAGACAGGGGCAATCAGCCCCAGCATTTT
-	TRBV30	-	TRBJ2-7	CAWSVLSGGGEQYF	TGTGCCTGGAGTGTACTATCGGGGGGCGGCGAGCAGTACTTC
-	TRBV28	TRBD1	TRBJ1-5	CASSYKSGTVTSNQPQHF	TGTGCCAGCAGTTACAAATCCGGGACAGTGACAAGCAATCAGCCCCAGCATTTT
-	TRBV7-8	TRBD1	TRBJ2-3	CASSPTGVPTDTQYF	TGTGCCAGCAGCCCCACAGGGGTCCCCACAGATACGCAGTATTTT
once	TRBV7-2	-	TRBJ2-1	CAGGWGEQFF	TGTGCCGGAGGGTGGGGTGAGCAGTTCTTC
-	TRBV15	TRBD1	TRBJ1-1	CATSRDLPTGMNTEAFF	TGTGCCACCAGCAGAGATCTCCCGACAGGGATGAACACTGAAGCTTTCTTT
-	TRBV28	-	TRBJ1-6	CASRREYNSPLHF	TGTGCCAGCAGGAGGGAGTATAATTCACCCCTCCACTTT
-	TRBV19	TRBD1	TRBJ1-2	CASTHRGLYGYTF	TGTGCCAGTACCCACAGGGGTCTCTATGGCTACACCTTC
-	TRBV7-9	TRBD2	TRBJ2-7	CASSSGGGYEQYF	TGTGCCAGCAGCTCAGGCGGGGGATACGAGCAGTACTTC
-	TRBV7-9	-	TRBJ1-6	CASSLGQQNSPLHF	TGTGCCAGCAGCTTAGGACAGCAAAATTCACCCCTCCACTTT
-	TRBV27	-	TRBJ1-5	CASSLWGHSGNQPQHF	TGTGCCAGCAGTTTATGGGGACACTCGGGCAATCAGCCCCAGCATTTT
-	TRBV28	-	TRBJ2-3	CASSFVSLIADTQYF	TGTGCCAGCAGTTTTGTCTCCCTAATCGCGGATACGCAGTATTTT
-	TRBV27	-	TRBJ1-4	CASSLSQTGHHEKLFF	TGTGCCAGCAGTTTATCGCAAACGGGACACCATGAAAAACTGTTTTTT
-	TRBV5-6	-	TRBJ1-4	CASSLGWEGPNEKLFF	TGTGCCAGCAGCTTGGGATGGGAGGGTCCTAATGAAAAACTGTTTTTT
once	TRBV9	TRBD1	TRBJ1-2	CASSRDRGTYGYTF	TGTGCCAGCAGCCGGGACAGGGGAACCTATGGCTACACCTTC
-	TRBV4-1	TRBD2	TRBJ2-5	CASSGSPTSGGPDQETQYF	TGCGCCAGCAGCGGAAGCCCGACTAGCGGGGGCCCCGACCAAGAGACCCAGTACTTC
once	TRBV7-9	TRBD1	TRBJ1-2	CSSRFTGTGDGYTF	TGTTCCAGCAGGTTCACCGGGACAGGGGATGGCTACACCTTC
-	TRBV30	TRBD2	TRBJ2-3	CAWSVGGAIDTQYF	TGTGCCTGGAGTGTCGGGGGGGCGATAGATACGCAGTATTTT
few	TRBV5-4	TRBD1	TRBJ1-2	CASSPRQGFNYGYTF	TGTGCCAGCAGCCCCCGACAGGGATTTAACTATGGCTACACCTTC
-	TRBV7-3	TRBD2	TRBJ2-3	CASSSGLAGGPVSTDTQYF	TGTGCCAGCAGCTCGGGACTAGCGGGGGGGCCGGTAAGCACAGATACGCAGTATTTT
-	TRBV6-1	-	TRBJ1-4	CASSEEARHRGFF	TGTGCCAGCAGTGAAGAAGCGAGACACCGGGGGTTTTTT
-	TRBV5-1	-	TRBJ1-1	CASSLAGAETEAFF	TGCGCCAGCAGCTTAGCAGGGGCAGAGACTGAAGCTTTCTTT
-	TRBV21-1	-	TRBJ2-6	CASPQGPSGANVLTF	TGTGCCAGCCCACAGGGTCCCTCTGGGGCCAACGTCCTGACTTTC